This T cell receptor (beta chain) was retrieved from a study of regulatory T cells in long-lasting Graves disease. To make TCR beta libraries, researchers used iRepertoire HTBI primers and Arm-PCR of CDR3 regions. TCRdb analysed the multiplex PCR reads with MiXCR anew, one entry per CDR3 protein. This table holds about 620,000 distinct CDR3 sequences, roughly 15% found once. Time point described: newly diagnosed GD, antithyroid drugs for less than 3 months. PBMC RNA was the source of the TCR library. American Thyroid Association guidelines defined Graves' disease diagnosis. Germline CDR1 and CDR2: GTSNPN and SVGIG (reference sequence). Trimming cost V 4 bases and J 0 bases, with 13 bases left between them. The length of the CDR3 is 14 residues. These same records also appear under a second study, on T cells in Graves' hyperthyroidism and ophthalmopathy. That work adds: Initially, a first-round RT-PCR of the TCR CDR3 employed the HTBI primer set.

Sequencing used peripheral blood mononuclear cells (PBMCs), obtained at new diagnosis, from a patient treated with antithyroid drugs. The V and J genes are TRBV30 and TRBJ2-7, with TRBD1 as a possible D gene (5 bases). The TCR comes from a woman aged 25 to 39 with Graves disease. The CDR3 DNA reads as TGTGCCTGGAAAACAGGAGATAGCTCCTACGAGCAGTACTTC. Amino acid sequence: CAWKTGDSSYEQYF.